This T cell receptor beta chain is from a study of blood T cell repertoires in COVID-19. About the study: Spain, Italy and the United States supplied samples that represented acute and convalescent COVID-19. Sources were T cells, B-cell-depleted T cells, or PBMCs; the material itself was cDNA or gDNA.

A single count supports this clone. Source study methods: The authors estimated nucleated cell counts from reference gene primer amplification. Using immunoSEQ multiplex PCR, the repertoire was profiled, and TCRdb retains in-frame clones only, with some absent. V, J and clone size are taken as reported in that table, and D and trimming were inferred from the DNA itself. The repertoire holds about 78,000 clones, with 86% as singletons. V lost 4 bases and J lost 6; bases outside the gene matches: 9. The CDR3 spans 15 residues. The germline gives CDR1 LNHDA, CDR2 SQIVND (reference sequence). Specimen: peripheral blood. This clonotype was sampled from a woman aged 60 to 75 with acute or convalescent COVID-19. The genes are TRBV19 and TRBJ1-1; 9 positions match TRBD1. Written as DNA, the CDR3 is TGTGCCAGTAGTACCGCGGGACAGGGCTTAGCTGAAGCTTTCTTT. Amino acids: CASSTAGQGLAEAFF.